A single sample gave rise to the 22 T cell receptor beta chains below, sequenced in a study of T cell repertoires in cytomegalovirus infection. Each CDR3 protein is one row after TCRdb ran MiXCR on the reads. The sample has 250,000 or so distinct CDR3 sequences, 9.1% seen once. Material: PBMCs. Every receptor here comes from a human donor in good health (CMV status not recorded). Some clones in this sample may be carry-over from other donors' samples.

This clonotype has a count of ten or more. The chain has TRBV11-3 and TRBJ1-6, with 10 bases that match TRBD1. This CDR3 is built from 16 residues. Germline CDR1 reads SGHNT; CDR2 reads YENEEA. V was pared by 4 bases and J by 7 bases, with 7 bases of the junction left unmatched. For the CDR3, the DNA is TGTGCCAGCAGCTACGGGACAGGGGCTCGAAATTCACCCCTCCACTTT. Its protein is CASSYGTGARNSPLHF.

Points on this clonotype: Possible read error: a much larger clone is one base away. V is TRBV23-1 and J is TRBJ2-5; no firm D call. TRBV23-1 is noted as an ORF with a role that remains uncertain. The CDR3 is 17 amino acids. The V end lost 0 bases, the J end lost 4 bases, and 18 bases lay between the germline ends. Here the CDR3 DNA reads TGCGCCAGCAGTCAATCTAACGGCGGATCTTTCCCAGAGACCCAGTACTTC. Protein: CASSQSNGGSFPETQYF.

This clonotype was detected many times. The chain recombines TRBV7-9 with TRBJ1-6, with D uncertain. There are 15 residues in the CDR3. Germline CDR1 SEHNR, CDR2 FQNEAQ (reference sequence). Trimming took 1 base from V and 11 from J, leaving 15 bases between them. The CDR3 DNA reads TGTGCCAGCAGCTTAGAGCTTGGCCTTTGGGCACCCCTCCACTTT. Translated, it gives CASSLELGLWAPLHF.

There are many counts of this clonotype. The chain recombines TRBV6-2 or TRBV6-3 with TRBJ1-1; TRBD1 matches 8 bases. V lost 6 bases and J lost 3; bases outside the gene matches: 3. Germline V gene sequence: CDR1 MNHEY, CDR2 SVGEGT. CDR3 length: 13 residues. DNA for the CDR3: TGTGCCAGCAGCACGGACAGGGACACTGAAGCTTTCTTT. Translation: CASSTDRDTEAFF.

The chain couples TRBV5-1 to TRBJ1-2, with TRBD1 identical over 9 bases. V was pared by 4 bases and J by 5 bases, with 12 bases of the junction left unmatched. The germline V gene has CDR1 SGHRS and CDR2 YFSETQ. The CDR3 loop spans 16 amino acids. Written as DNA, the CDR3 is TGCGCCAGCAGCAGGACCGGGACAGGGAATATTTATGGCTACACCTTC. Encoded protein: CASSRTGTGNIYGYTF.

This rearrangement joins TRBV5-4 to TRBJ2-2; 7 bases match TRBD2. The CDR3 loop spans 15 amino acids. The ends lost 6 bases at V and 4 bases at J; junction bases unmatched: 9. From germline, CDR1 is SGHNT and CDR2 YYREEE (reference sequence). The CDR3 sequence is CASNLGGLGTGELFF. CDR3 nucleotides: TGTGCCAGCAACCTCGGGGGGTTGGGCACCGGGGAGCTGTTTTTT.

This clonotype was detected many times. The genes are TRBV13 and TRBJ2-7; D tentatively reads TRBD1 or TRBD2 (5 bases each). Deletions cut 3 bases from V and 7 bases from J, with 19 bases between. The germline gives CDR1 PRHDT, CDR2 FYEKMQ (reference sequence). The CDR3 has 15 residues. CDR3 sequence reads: CASSFLRLGEKEQYF. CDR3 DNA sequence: TGTGCCAGCAGCTTTCTCCGGTTGGGGGAAAAGGAGCAGTACTTC. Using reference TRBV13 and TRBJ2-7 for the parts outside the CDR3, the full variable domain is AAGVIQSPRHLIKEKRETATLKCYPIPRHDTVYWYQQGPGQDPQFLISFYEKMQSDKGSIPDRFSAQQFSDYHSELNMSSLELGDSALYFCASSFLRLGEKEQYFGPGTRLTVT.

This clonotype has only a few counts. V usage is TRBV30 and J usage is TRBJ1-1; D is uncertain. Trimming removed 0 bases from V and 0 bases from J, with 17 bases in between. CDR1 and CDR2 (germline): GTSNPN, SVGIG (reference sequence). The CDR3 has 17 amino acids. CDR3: CAWSVSGAVLMNTEAFF. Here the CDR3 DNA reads TGTGCCTGGAGTGTGAGTGGAGCGGTACTCATGAACACTGAAGCTTTCTTT.

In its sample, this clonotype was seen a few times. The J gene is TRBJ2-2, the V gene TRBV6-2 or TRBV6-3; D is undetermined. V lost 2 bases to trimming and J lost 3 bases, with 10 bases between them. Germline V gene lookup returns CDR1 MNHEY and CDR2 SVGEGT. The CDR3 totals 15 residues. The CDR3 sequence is CASSYGQVYTGELFF. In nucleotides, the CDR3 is TGTGCCAGCAGTTACGGGCAGGTTTACACCGGGGAGCTGTTTTTT.

CDR3 sequence: CASSRPPLAGVSSYNEQFF. The CDR3 coding sequence is TGTGCCAGCAGTCGACCCCCCCTAGCGGGTGTAAGCTCCTACAATGAGCAGTTCTTC. The rearrangement uses TRBV6-2 or TRBV6-3 and TRBJ2-1; TRBD2 aligns across 8 bases. The CDR3 loop spans 19 amino acids. The J segment lost 0 bases and the V segment lost 5 bases, leaving 15 bases of the junction unmatched. Germline lookup yields CDR1 MNHEY and CDR2 SVGEGT.

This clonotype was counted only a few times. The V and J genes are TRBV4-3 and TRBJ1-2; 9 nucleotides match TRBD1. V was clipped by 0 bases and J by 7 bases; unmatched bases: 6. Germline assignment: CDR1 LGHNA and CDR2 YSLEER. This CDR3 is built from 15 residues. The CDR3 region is CASSQDLRTGVGYTF. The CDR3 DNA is TGCGCCAGCAGCCAAGATCTAAGGACAGGGGTTGGCTACACCTTC.

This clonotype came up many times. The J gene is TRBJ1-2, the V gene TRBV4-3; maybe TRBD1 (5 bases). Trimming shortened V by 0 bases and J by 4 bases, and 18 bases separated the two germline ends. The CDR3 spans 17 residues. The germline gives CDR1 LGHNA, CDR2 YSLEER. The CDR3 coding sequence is TGCGCCAGCAGCCAAGATCCCCAGGGAGGGAACCTCTATGGCTACACCTTC. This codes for CASSQDPQGGNLYGYTF.

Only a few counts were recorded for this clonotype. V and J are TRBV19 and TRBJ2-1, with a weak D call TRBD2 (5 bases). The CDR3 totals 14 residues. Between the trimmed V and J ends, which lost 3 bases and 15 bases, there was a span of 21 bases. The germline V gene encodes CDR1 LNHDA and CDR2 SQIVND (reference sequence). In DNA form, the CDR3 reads TGTGCCAGTAGTATCACCGGAGGAAGCGGACGGGGGTTCTTC. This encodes CASSITGGSGRGFF. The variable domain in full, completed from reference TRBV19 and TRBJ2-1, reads DGGITQSPKYLFRKEGQNVTLSCEQNLNHDAMYWYRQDPGQGLRLIYYSQIVNDFQKGDIAEGYSVSREKKESFPLTVTSAQKNPTAFYLCASSITGGSGRGFFGPGTRLTVL.

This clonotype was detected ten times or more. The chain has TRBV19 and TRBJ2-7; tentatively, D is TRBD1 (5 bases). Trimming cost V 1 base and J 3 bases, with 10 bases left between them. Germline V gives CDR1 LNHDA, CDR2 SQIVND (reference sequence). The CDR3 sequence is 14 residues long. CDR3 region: CASSIGQQFYEQYF. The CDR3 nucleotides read TGTGCCAGTAGTATAGGACAGCAATTCTACGAGCAGTACTTC.

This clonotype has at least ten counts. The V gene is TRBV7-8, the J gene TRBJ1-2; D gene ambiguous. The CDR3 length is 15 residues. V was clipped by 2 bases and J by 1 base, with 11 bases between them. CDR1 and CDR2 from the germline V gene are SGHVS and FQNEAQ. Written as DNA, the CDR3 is TGTGCCAGCAGCTTACTCCAAACCCTTAACTATGGCTACACCTTC. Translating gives CASSLLQTLNYGYTF.

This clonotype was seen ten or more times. CDR3 sequence reads: CASSYVGSSTDTQYF. As DNA, the CDR3 is TGTGCCAGCAGTTACGTCGGATCTAGCACAGATACGCAGTATTTT. The chain couples TRBV6-2 or TRBV6-3 to TRBJ2-3; no clear D gene. CDR3 length equals 15 residues. Germline lookup yields CDR1 MNHEY and CDR2 SVGEGT. V was pared by 2 bases and J by 0 bases, with 9 bases between.

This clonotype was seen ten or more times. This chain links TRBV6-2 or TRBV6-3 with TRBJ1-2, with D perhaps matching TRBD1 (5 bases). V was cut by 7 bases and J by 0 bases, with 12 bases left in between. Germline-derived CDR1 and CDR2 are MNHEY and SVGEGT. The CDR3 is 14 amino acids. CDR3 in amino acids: CASKDRLTNYGYTF. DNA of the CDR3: TGTGCCAGCAAAGACAGACTCACTAACTATGGCTACACCTTC.

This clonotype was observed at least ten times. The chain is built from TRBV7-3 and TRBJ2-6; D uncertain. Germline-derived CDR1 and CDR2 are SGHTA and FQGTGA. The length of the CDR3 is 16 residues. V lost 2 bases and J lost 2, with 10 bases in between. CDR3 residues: CASSLFVGTGANVLTF. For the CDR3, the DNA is TGTGCCAGCAGCTTATTCGTGGGTACTGGGGCCAACGTCCTGACTTTC.

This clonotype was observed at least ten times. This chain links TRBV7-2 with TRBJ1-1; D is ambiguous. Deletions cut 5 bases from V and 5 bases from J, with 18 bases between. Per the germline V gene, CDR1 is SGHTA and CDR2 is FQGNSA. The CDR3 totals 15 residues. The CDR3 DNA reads TGTGCCAGCAGCCACCCGGACGGGCGGCAAACTGAAGCTTTCTTT. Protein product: CASSHPDGRQTEAFF.

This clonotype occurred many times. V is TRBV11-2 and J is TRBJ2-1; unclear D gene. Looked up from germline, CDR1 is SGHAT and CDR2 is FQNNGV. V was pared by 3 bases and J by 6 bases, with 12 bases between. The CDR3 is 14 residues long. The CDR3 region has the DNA TGTGCCAGCAGCTTCTTAGACAAAGGCAATGAGCAGTTCTTC. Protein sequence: CASSFLDKGNEQFF.

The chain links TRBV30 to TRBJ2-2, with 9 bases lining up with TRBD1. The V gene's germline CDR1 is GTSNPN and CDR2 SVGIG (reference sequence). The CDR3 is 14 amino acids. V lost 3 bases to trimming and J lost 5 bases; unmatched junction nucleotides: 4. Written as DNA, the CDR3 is TGTGCCTGGAGAGGTGACAGGGGGACCGGGGAGCTGTTTTTT. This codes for CAWRGDRGTGELFF.

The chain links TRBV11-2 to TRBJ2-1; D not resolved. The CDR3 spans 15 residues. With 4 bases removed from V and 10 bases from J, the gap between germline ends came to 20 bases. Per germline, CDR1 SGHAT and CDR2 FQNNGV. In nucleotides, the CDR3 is TGTGCCAGCAGCTGGAGCACCGGAACCCGCCGGGAGCAGTTCTTC. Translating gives CASSWSTGTRREQFF.